This TCR beta chain was identified during a study of T cell responses to AZD1222 COVID-19 vaccine. Losses at the gene ends were 4 bases for V and 2 bases for J; bases not matched to a gene: 17. Germline V lookup: CDR1 SEHNR, CDR2 FQNEAQ (reference sequence). The CDR3 covers 18 residues. Profiled with immunoSEQ multiplex PCR; TCRdb holds only in-frame clones, not every one. Of 150,000 to 200,000 clones in the sample, around 85% were seen once. With regard to this clone: The antigen remains undetermined.

Findings and limits, study-wide: Repertoire sampling occurred only after the peak T cell response. The sample set comprised mostly white British donors with more females, and clonal diversity was possibly underestimated. Following two doses of AZD1222, Spike-specific TCR breadth and depth rose.

Samples with a second dose at about 4 or about 12 weeks were pooled together. The source material was peripheral blood, sampled 28 days after the second AZD1222 dose. J is TRBJ2-7 and V is TRBV7-9; 7 bases agree with TRBD1. This TCR was recovered from an adult who received the AZD1222 COVID-19 vaccine. CDR3 DNA sequence: TGTGCCAGCAGCTCCGACCCCGCTAGCAGAGGGGGCCCCTACGAGCAGTACTTC. Its translation: CASSSDPASRGGPYEQYF.